This T cell receptor (beta chain) stems from a study of cytomegalovirus exposure and HLA in healthy donors. Whole-study context: Prior work identified 95 million to 120 million unique TCR beta sequences in approximately 180 million T cells. Of the donors genotyped, several hundred in all, 75% to 90% fell in the Caucasian-associated ancestry cluster.

Germline values: CDR1 MDHEN, CDR2 SYDVKM. After removal of 7 bases from V and 4 bases from J, the junction contained 12 bases not matched to a gene. The CDR3 runs to 15 residues. The PCR was carried out with 60 Vbeta primers and 13 Jbeta primers. Repertoires were generated with immunoSEQ multiplex PCR, while TCRdb's copy carries only in-frame clones and drops some. The table includes more than 90,000 clones, 70% to 85% detected once. The sample comprised PBMCs. V is TRBV28 and J is TRBJ1-2, with 7 positions matching TRBD1. This sequence originates from a man aged 50 or older in good health and CMV-seropositive. In nucleotides, the CDR3 is TGTGCCAGCACCCCGCGGGTGGGACAGAGCTATGGCTACACCTTC. Its protein product is CASTPRVGQSYGYTF.